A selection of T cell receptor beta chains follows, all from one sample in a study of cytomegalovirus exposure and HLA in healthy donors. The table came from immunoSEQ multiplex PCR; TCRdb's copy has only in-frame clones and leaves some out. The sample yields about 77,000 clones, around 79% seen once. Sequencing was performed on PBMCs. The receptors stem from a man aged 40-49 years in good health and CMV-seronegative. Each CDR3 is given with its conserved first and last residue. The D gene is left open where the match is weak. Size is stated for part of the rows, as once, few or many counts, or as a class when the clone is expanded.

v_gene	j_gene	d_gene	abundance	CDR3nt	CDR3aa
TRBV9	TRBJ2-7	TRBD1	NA	TGTGCCAGCAGCAAGACAGGGGGCAGGAACGAGCAGTACTTC	CASSKTGGRNEQYF
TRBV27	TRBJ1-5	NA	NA	TGTGCCAGCAGTTGGGATGGGGGGGGCAATCAGCCCCAGCATTTT	CASSWDGGGNQPQHF
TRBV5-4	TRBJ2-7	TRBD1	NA	TGTGCCAGCAGCCCCAGGACAGGGGGCCCCTACGAGCAGTACTTC	CASSPRTGGPYEQYF
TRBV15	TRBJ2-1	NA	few	TGTGCCACCAGCAGAGAACAGAGCTCCTACAATGAGCAGTTCTTC	CATSREQSSYNEQFF
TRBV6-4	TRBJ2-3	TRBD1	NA	TGTGCCAGCAGTGCTGGGACAGAGGGTACGCAGTATTTT	CASSAGTEGTQYF
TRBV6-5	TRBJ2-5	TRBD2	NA	TGTGCCAGCAGTTACGGCAGGGAGGGGTCCCAGTACTTC	CASSYGREGSQYF
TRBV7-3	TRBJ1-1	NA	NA	TGTGCCAGCAGCAAACTTCGGGGGGAGAACACTGAAGCTTTCTTT	CASSKLRGENTEAFF
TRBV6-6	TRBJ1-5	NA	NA	TGTGCCAGCACTACTCATAGCAATCAGCCCCAGCATTTT	CASTTHSNQPQHF
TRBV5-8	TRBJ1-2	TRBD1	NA	TGTGCCAGCACCAGACGGGACAGGAACTATGGCTACACCTTC	CASTRRDRNYGYTF
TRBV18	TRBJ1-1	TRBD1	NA	TGTGCCAGCTCAGAGACAGGGGAGACGGCTTTCTTT	CASSETGETAFF
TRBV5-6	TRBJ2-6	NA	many	TGTGCCAGCAGCTTGGGAGGGCCCGGGGCCAACGTCCTGACTTTC	CASSLGGPGANVLTF
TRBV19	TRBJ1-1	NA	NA	TGTGCCAGTAGTGCGCGAAGGGGCTGGAGCACTGAAGCTTTCTTT	CASSARRGWSTEAFF
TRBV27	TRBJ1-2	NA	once	TGTGCCAGCAGCCCGAGAGGGCCGAGGGATGGCTACACCTTC	CASSPRGPRDGYTF
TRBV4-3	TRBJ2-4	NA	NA	TGCGCCAGCAGCCAAGGAGGAGGGGCGGGGAACATTCAGTACTTC	CASSQGGGAGNIQYF
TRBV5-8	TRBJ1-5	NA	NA	TGTGCCAGCAGCCAGCGGGAAAAGGATCAGCCCCAGCATTTT	CASSQREKDQPQHF
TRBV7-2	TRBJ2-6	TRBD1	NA	TGTGCCAGCAGCTTAAGACAGGGACCCTCTGGGGCCAACGTCCTGACTTTC	CASSLRQGPSGANVLTF
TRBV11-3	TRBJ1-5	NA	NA	TGTGCCAGCAGCCTACAAAACAGGGCCAATCAGCCCCAGCATTTT	CASSLQNRANQPQHF
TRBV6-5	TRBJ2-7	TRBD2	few	TGTGCCAGCAGTACTAGCGGACTCCTCTACGAGCAGTACTTC	CASSTSGLLYEQYF
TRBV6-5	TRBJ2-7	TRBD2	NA	TGTGCCAGCAGTTACGGGGCGGGAGTACTTCGCGAGCAGTACTTC	CASSYGAGVLREQYF
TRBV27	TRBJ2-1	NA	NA	TGTGCCAGCAGTTCACAACAGGTCATGACCGCCGACAATGAGCAGTTCTTC	CASSSQQVMTADNEQFF
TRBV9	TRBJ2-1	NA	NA	TGTGCCAGCAGCGCAGGAAACAGGTTTAATGAGCAGTTCTTC	CASSAGNRFNEQFF
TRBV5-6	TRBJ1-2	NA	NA	TGTGCCAGCAGCTTGGATCAGAACTATGGCTACACCTTC	CASSLDQNYGYTF
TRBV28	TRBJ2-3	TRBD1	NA	TGTGCCAGCAGCCCCGCCGGGACAGTCAAACAAACTAGCACAGATACGCAGTATTTT	CASSPAGTVKQTSTDTQYF
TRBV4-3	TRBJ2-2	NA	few	TGCGCCAGCAGCCATCCTAACACCGGGGAGCTGTTTTTT	CASSHPNTGELFF
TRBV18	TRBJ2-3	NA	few	TGTGCCAGCTCACCGGGCGTGGCAGGCACAGATACGCAGTATTTT	CASSPGVAGTDTQYF
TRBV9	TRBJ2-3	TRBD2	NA	TGTGCCAGCAGCGTAGAGCGGACTAGCGGCGGTACGCAGTATTTT	CASSVERTSGGTQYF
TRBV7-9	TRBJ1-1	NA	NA	TGTGCCAGCAGCTTAGTAGCGGACATCGGGCGGAACACTGAAGCTTTCTTT	CASSLVADIGRNTEAFF